The rows below give T cell receptor beta chains drawn from one sample of a study of T cell repertoires in cytomegalovirus infection. TCRdb independently ran MiXCR on the reads; one entry per CDR3 protein. This sample yields hundreds of thousands of distinct CDR3 sequences, of which 15% to 20% are seen a single time; 12% belongs to the top ten. The sample was PBMCs. The receptors were gathered from a human donor in good health (CMV status not recorded). Some clones in this sample may be carry-over from other donors' samples. Both conserved end residues are part of each CDR3. D genes are given only for firm matches. Some rows have no size entry. The others give once, few or many, or a class for an expanded clone.

V gene	clone size	D gene	J gene	CDR3 protein	CDR3 DNA
TRBV7-2	many	TRBD1	TRBJ1-5	CASSLTGSNQPQHF	TGTGCCAGCAGCTTGACAGGGAGCAATCAGCCCCAGCATTTT
TRBV7-9	many	.	TRBJ2-5	CASSSRGPETQYF	TGTGCCAGCAGCTCCCGAGGGCCAGAGACCCAGTACTTC
TRBV7-2	many	.	TRBJ2-3	CASSKKGADTQYF	TGTGCCAGCTCTAAGAAGGGGGCAGATACGCAGTATTTT
TRBV6-6	.	.	TRBJ2-7	CASSYGAEVPYEQYF	TGTGCCAGCAGTTACGGGGCGGAGGTCCCCTACGAGCAGTACTTC
TRBV25-1	.	.	TRBJ2-7	CASSEYFAAYEQYF	TGTGCCAGCAGTGAATACTTCGCCGCCTACGAGCAGTACTTC
TRBV7-7	.	TRBD2	TRBJ2-1	CASSLGPGLAGVGEQFF	TGTGCTAGCAGCTTGGGCCCGGGACTAGCGGGGGTGGGTGAGCAGTTCTTC
TRBV20-1	few	.	TRBJ1-5	CSARLNNQPQHF	TGCAGTGCTAGACTGAACAATCAGCCCCAGCATTTT
TRBV12-3/TRBV12-4	many	.	TRBJ1-1	CASSLGASGKAEAFF	TGTGCCAGCAGTTTAGGTGCTTCAGGGAAGGCTGAAGCTTTCTTT
TRBV7-9	many	TRBD1	TRBJ2-1	CASNRQGAPEQFF	TGTGCCAGCAACCGACAGGGGGCGCCGGAGCAGTTCTTC
TRBV4-1	.	TRBD1	TRBJ1-1	CASSQDYGGGGEAFF	TGCGCCAGCAGCCAAGATTATGGAGGGGGCGGTGAAGCTTTCTTT
TRBV2	.	.	TRBJ2-1	CASRQGESEQFF	TGTGCCAGCAGGCAGGGTGAGAGTGAGCAGTTCTTC
TRBV11-2	.	TRBD1	TRBJ1-2	CASTGPGQGAPGYTF	TGTGCCAGCACCGGACCGGGACAGGGGGCTCCGGGCTACACCTTC
TRBV19	.	.	TRBJ2-1	CASSTVQGSVDEQFF	TGTGCCAGTAGTACTGTACAGGGAAGTGTCGATGAGCAGTTCTTC
TRBV10-3	few	TRBD1	TRBJ2-1	CAHAGQGDNEQFF	TGTGCCCACGCGGGACAGGGCGACAATGAGCAGTTCTTC
TRBV27	few	.	TRBJ1-2	CASEYPKGLDYGYTF	TGTGCCAGCGAGTACCCAAAGGGCCTTGACTATGGCTACACCTTC
TRBV7-9	many	.	TRBJ2-6	CASSSGFSGANVLTF	TGTGCCAGCAGCTCCGGATTCTCTGGGGCCAACGTCCTGACTTTC
TRBV5-3	few	.	TRBJ2-4	CASSLTGLAKNIQYF	TGTGCCAGCAGCTTGACGGGGCTAGCCAAAAACATTCAGTACTTC
TRBV6-2/TRBV6-3	many	.	TRBJ2-7	CATSVWGEIYEQYF	TGTGCCACCTCTGTGTGGGGGGAAATCTACGAGCAGTACTTC
TRBV19	.	.	TRBJ2-3	CASSRERTDTQYF	TGTGCCAGTAGTAGGGAAAGGACAGATACGCAGTATTTT
TRBV7-2	many	.	TRBJ1-2	CASSPPQVSAYGYTF	TGTGCCAGCAGCCCCCCCCAAGTAAGCGCCTATGGCTACACCTTC
TRBV6-5	few	.	TRBJ1-2	CASSDGDYYGYTF	TGTGCCAGCAGTGACGGGGATTACTATGGCTACACCTTC
TRBV7-6	many	.	TRBJ1-5	CASSLAAGLNQPQHF	TGTGCCAGCAGCTTAGCGGCAGGGCTCAATCAGCCCCAGCATTTT